These T cell receptor beta chains were read from a single sample in a study of blood T cell repertoires in COVID-19. The repertoire was sequenced with immunoSEQ multiplex PCR; TCRdb's copy has only in-frame clones and lacks some. The sample holds some 460,000 clones, about nine tenths seen once. The material sequenced was PBMCs or T cells enriched from blood (not recorded which). The receptors originated from a woman between 18 and 29 years old who had recovered from COVID-19. The CDR3 runs from the conserved cysteine through the conserved F or W. The D gene is left open where the match is weak. The listing skips clone size in some rows; elsewhere it reads once, few, many or a size class.

J gene: TRBJ1-6; V gene: TRBV20-1; D gene: .; clone size: .; CDR3 DNA: TGCAGTGCTAGTCAGGACTATTCACCCCTCCACTTT; CDR3 protein: CSASQDYSPLHF
J gene: TRBJ1-1; V gene: TRBV9; D gene: .; clone size: .; CDR3 DNA: TGTGCCAGCAGCGTTAGCGTAGAGACTGAAGCTTTCTTT; CDR3 protein: CASSVSVETEAFF
J gene: TRBJ1-1; V gene: TRBV3-1/TRBV3-2; D gene: .; clone size: .; CDR3 DNA: TGTGCCAGCAGCCAAGAGGTCGGGAACACTGAAGCTTTCTTT; CDR3 protein: CASSQEVGNTEAFF
J gene: TRBJ1-4; V gene: TRBV5-4; D gene: .; clone size: .; CDR3 DNA: TGTGCCAGCAGCTTGTGGGGGAGGGAAAAACTGTTTTTT; CDR3 protein: CASSLWGREKLFF
J gene: TRBJ2-7; V gene: TRBV24-1; D gene: .; clone size: once; CDR3 DNA: TGTGCCACCAGTGCCCGAGGAGGGCCATACGAGCAGTACTTC; CDR3 protein: CATSARGGPYEQYF
J gene: TRBJ2-1; V gene: TRBV4-1; D gene: TRBD2; clone size: .; CDR3 DNA: TGCGCCAGCAGCCGTATCGGACTAGCGGGGCCCGCTATCTCCTACAATGAGCAGTTCTTC; CDR3 protein: CASSRIGLAGPAISYNEQFF
J gene: TRBJ2-1; V gene: TRBV7-2; D gene: TRBD2; clone size: many; CDR3 DNA: TGTGCCAGCAGCCCTGACCCTGGGACTAAGGGCTCCTTCTTC; CDR3 protein: CASSPDPGTKGSFF
J gene: TRBJ1-2; V gene: TRBV6-1; D gene: TRBD1; clone size: .; CDR3 DNA: TGTGCCAGCAGTGAAGGACCCTGGGGGACAGCTAACTATGGCTACACCTTC; CDR3 protein: CASSEGPWGTANYGYTF
J gene: TRBJ1-1; V gene: TRBV5-6; D gene: TRBD1; clone size: .; CDR3 DNA: TGTGCCAGCAGCCCGGGACAGGGGAACACTGAAGCTTTCTTT; CDR3 protein: CASSPGQGNTEAFF
J gene: TRBJ2-2; V gene: TRBV7-9; D gene: .; clone size: .; CDR3 DNA: TGTGCCAGCAGCACAAACAGGGCGGACACCGGGGAGCTGTTTTTT; CDR3 protein: CASSTNRADTGELFF
J gene: TRBJ1-2; V gene: TRBV19; D gene: .; clone size: once; CDR3 DNA: TGTGCCAGTAGTGACGACGGACTTATTGGCTACACCTTC; CDR3 protein: CASSDDGLIGYTF
J gene: TRBJ1-1; V gene: TRBV3-1/TRBV3-2; D gene: .; clone size: .; CDR3 DNA: TGTGCCAGCAGCCAGACGGACGGGGCTGAAGCTTTCTTT; CDR3 protein: CASSQTDGAEAFF
J gene: TRBJ1-5; V gene: TRBV30; D gene: .; clone size: .; CDR3 DNA: TGTGCCTGGAGTTTCGCAGGTGGTAGTCAGCCCCAGCATTTT; CDR3 protein: CAWSFAGGSQPQHF
J gene: TRBJ1-2; V gene: TRBV7-9; D gene: TRBD1; clone size: .; CDR3 DNA: TGTGCCAGCAGCCCAGAGACAGGGCCCGGCTACACCTTC; CDR3 protein: CASSPETGPGYTF
J gene: TRBJ1-2; V gene: TRBV7-8; D gene: .; clone size: .; CDR3 DNA: TGTGCCAGCAGCGAAGTGATGACAGAAGGTTATGGCTACACCTTC; CDR3 protein: CASSEVMTEGYGYTF
J gene: TRBJ1-4; V gene: TRBV27; D gene: .; clone size: .; CDR3 DNA: TGTGCCAGCAGTTTATCGAAGCGGGGTAGTGATGAAAAACTGTTTTTT; CDR3 protein: CASSLSKRGSDEKLFF
J gene: TRBJ1-4; V gene: TRBV2; D gene: TRBD1; clone size: .; CDR3 DNA: TGTGCCAGCAGTGAGGGGGACAGACGAGAAAAACTGTTTTTT; CDR3 protein: CASSEGDRREKLFF
J gene: TRBJ1-1; V gene: TRBV20-1; D gene: .; clone size: .; CDR3 DNA: TGCAGTGCTGGGGGGGGCACTGAAGCTTTCTTT; CDR3 protein: CSAGGGTEAFF
J gene: TRBJ1-1; V gene: TRBV10-3; D gene: .; clone size: .; CDR3 DNA: TGTGCCATCAGCCCGGCCTCGGGAGAACACACTGAAGCTTTCTTT; CDR3 protein: CAISPASGEHTEAFF
J gene: TRBJ1-2; V gene: TRBV5-1; D gene: .; clone size: .; CDR3 DNA: TGCGCCAGCAGCTTGCCATCATTTCCAGGCTACACCTTC; CDR3 protein: CASSLPSFPGYTF
J gene: TRBJ2-2; V gene: TRBV5-1; D gene: .; clone size: .; CDR3 DNA: TGCGCCAGCAGCTTGGTACACACGAACACCGGGGAGCTGTTTTTT; CDR3 protein: CASSLVHTNTGELFF
J gene: TRBJ1-3; V gene: TRBV30; D gene: .; clone size: few; CDR3 DNA: TGTGCCCTGGACACAGGCATCTCTGGAAACACCATATATTTT; CDR3 protein: CALDTGISGNTIYF
J gene: TRBJ1-2; V gene: TRBV4-1; D gene: TRBD1; clone size: .; CDR3 DNA: TGCGCCAGCACCAATCCCCCAGCGGACAGGGGCTATGGCTACACCTTC; CDR3 protein: CASTNPPADRGYGYTF
J gene: TRBJ2-2; V gene: TRBV5-1; D gene: TRBD1; clone size: .; CDR3 DNA: TGCGCCAGCAGCTTCTTGTACAGCGAACAGGGGTCGATCACCGGGGAGCTGTTTTTT; CDR3 protein: CASSFLYSEQGSITGELFF